The rows below give T cell receptor beta chains drawn from one sample of a study of vaccination and CD4 T cells after COVID-19. Antigen specificity for these receptors is unknown. TCRdb re-derived calls from the PCR reads in MiXCR, one entry per CDR3 protein. The sample has 6,200 or so distinct CDR3 sequences; roughly a third are singletons. The sequenced sample consisted of CD4+ T cells from blood, cultured in vitro. Every receptor here comes from a human donor in good health. The CDR3 runs from the conserved cysteine through the conserved F or W. D genes are given only for firm matches. Only part of the rows carry a size: once, few, many, or a class if the clone is expanded.

>TRBD1|TRBJ2-1|TRBV20-1|few
CSAEYRQGVWNEQFF
TGCAGTGCTGAATACCGACAGGGAGTCTGGAATGAGCAGTTCTTC
>.|TRBJ2-3|TRBV11-2|.
CASSLMGATQYF
TGTGCCAGCAGCTTAATGGGGGCTACGCAGTATTTT
>.|TRBJ2-5|TRBV7-3|.
CASSLKETQYF
TGTGCCAGCAGCTTAAAAGAGACCCAGTACTTC
>.|TRBJ1-3|TRBV7-9|.
CASSFQGSGNTIYF
TGTGCCAGCAGCTTTCAGGGATCTGGAAACACCATATATTTT
>.|TRBJ2-1|TRBV6-4|large
CASSDLATSDNEQFF
TGTGCCAGCAGTGACTTGGCTACTAGTGACAATGAGCAGTTCTTC
>TRBD2|TRBJ2-2|TRBV6-1|.
CASSRPGLGVGELFF
TGTGCCAGCAGTCGGCCGGGACTAGGAGTCGGGGAGCTGTTTTTT
>TRBD1|TRBJ1-2|TRBV30|few
CAWKNIGTGNYGYTF
TGTGCCTGGAAAAACATCGGGACAGGGAACTATGGCTACACCTTC
>.|TRBJ1-2|TRBV6-2/TRBV6-3|.
CASSSAPLGGYTF
TGTGCCAGCAGTTCGGCCCCGCTGGGAGGCTACACCTTC
>.|TRBJ2-2|TRBV5-1|.
CASSLVPGVNTGELFF
TGCGCCAGCAGCTTGGTCCCGGGGGTTAACACCGGGGAGCTGTTTTTT
>.|TRBJ1-3|TRBV6-2/TRBV6-3|.
CASSYFGHLSGNTIYF
TGTGCCAGCAGTTACTTTGGACACCTCTCTGGAAACACCATATATTTT
>.|TRBJ2-2|TRBV28|.
CASSTLTGSGGELFF
TGTGCCAGCAGTACCCTCACAGGGAGTGGCGGGGAGCTGTTTTTT